The subject of this entry is one T cell receptor beta chain. What it recognizes is unknown. From the 5' RACE reads, TCRdb lists one entry per CDR3 protein and no DNA. The sample's table shows 300,000 to 500,000 distinct CDR3 sequences. The CDR3 loop spans 15 amino acids. The data were obtained in a study of T cells expressing NK-cell markers. Study at large: Seven of the eight sequenced donors were HCMV-seropositive; one was seronegative. Study-level findings and limits: Each of 6 or 7 donors carried dominant NKG2C+ clonotypes accounting for roughly 1.0-7.0% of CD8+ T cells.

The specimen was blood T cells: a sorted CD56 or NKG2C T cell subset, CD4+ or CD8+ T cells, or bulk PBMC T cells (not recorded which). This sequence joins TRBV21-1 and TRBJ2-7; TCRdb indicates TRBD2, and absent DNA this call remains unverified. TRBV21-1 is reported as a pseudogene. This receptor was taken from a woman aged 45-65 years in good health. The CDR3 sequence is CASSTTRGTIYEQYF.